This T cell receptor beta chain emerged from a study of T cell repertoires in cytomegalovirus infection. This clonotype was seen at least ten times. V shed 3 bases and J 7 bases; nucleotides not matched to a gene: 3. This CDR3 region has 15 residues. Germline V gene sequence: CDR1 SGHRS, CDR2 YFSETQ. In TCRdb, the reads were re-called with MiXCR into one record per CDR3 protein. The repertoire holds around 740,000 distinct CDR3 sequences, with 35% as singletons. The specimen was PBMCs. This rearrangement joins TRBV5-1 to TRBJ2-1; 14 nucleotides align to TRBD2. The source is a human donor in good health (CMV status not recorded). Some clones in this sample may be carry-over from other donors' samples. DNA for the CDR3: TGCGCCAGCAGCTCCGGGACTAGCGGGGGTAATGAGCAGTTCTTC. Translation gives CASSSGTSGGNEQFF.